The 3 T cell receptor beta chains below come from one sample, sequenced in a study of blood T cell repertoires in COVID-19. Sequencing used immunoSEQ multiplex PCR; TCRdb keeps in-frame clones, though not all of them. This table has 120,000 to 150,000 clones, 80% to 90% appearing once. The sample taken for sequencing was peripheral blood. Receptor source: a human donor in a cohort sampled during active COVID-19.

The CDR3 DNA sequence: TGTGCCAGCAGTTACTCGGAGGGTTTTGGAAACACCATATATTTT. Its translation: CASSYSEGFGNTIYF. The chain joins TRBV6-6 to TRBJ1-3; no definite D call. Germline lookup yields CDR1 MNHNY and CDR2 SVGAGI (reference sequence). Trimming shortened V by 0 bases and J by 3 bases, and 9 bases separated the two germline ends. The CDR3 consists of 15 residues.

The gene calls are TRBV15 and TRBJ1-2; D remains ambiguous. This CDR3 spans 13 amino acids. CDR1 and CDR2 from the germline V gene are LNHNV and YYDKDF (reference sequence). Trimming removed 0 bases from V and 4 bases from J, with 6 bases in between. In DNA, the CDR3 is TGTGCCACCAGCAGAGATCCAGGCTATGGCTACACCTTC. It specifies CATSRDPGYGYTF.

The chain employs TRBV18 and TRBJ2-1, with 11 bases fitting TRBD1. Trimming took 5 bases from V and 6 from J; bases not matched to a gene: 6. Germline V gene sequence: CDR1 KGHSH, CDR2 LQKENI. The CDR3 covers 15 residues. The CDR3 loop reads CASSTPGQGGNEQFF. CDR3 DNA: TGTGCCAGCTCAACCCCGGGACAGGGGGGCAATGAGCAGTTCTTC.